This is a list of T cell receptor beta chains from one sample in a study of blood T cell repertoires in COVID-19. Produced via immunoSEQ multiplex PCR; TCRdb's table is partial and in-frame only. The sample lists 200,000 to 250,000 clones, around four fifths occurring once. Sequences were obtained from peripheral blood. The receptors here all came from a woman aged 70-85 years with active or convalescent COVID-19. Both conserved end residues are part of each CDR3. A D gene is named only where the DNA matches it firmly. A clone size is listed for some rows: how often the clone was seen (once, few, many), or a class if it is expanded.

TRBV7-8	NA	TRBJ2-5	NA	CASRRGAGETQYF	TGTGCCAGCAGGCGGGGCGCCGGGGAGACCCAGTACTTC
TRBV5-6	NA	TRBJ2-7	TRBD2	CASSFRTSGGLEQYF	TGTGCCAGCAGCTTTCGGACTAGCGGGGGCCTCGAGCAGTACTTC
TRBV6-6	once	TRBJ1-1	TRBD1	CASSYLQGDTEAFF	TGTGCCAGCAGTTACCTGCAGGGGGACACTGAAGCTTTCTTT
TRBV21-1	NA	TRBJ1-1	NA	CASSKAGTGSEAFF	TGTGCCAGCAGCAAAGCGGGGACAGGGTCAGAAGCTTTCTTT
TRBV5-1	NA	TRBJ1-1	TRBD1	CASSLQGLGEAFF	TGCGCCAGCAGTCTACAGGGGCTAGGTGAAGCTTTCTTT
TRBV7-8	once	TRBJ1-6	TRBD1	CASSLGQGYSPLHF	TGTGCCAGCAGCTTAGGACAGGGGTATTCACCCCTCCACTTT
TRBV15	NA	TRBJ1-5	NA	CATSREGGGNQPQHF	TGTGCCACCAGCAGAGAAGGGGGGGGCAATCAGCCCCAGCATTTT
TRBV5-1	NA	TRBJ2-1	NA	CASSLSSWGDEQFF	TGCGCCAGCAGCTTGTCGTCTTGGGGGGATGAGCAGTTCTTC
TRBV5-1	NA	TRBJ2-3	NA	CASSLSGTDTQYF	TGCGCCAGCAGCTTGTCCGGCACAGATACGCAGTATTTT
TRBV4-2	NA	TRBJ1-1	NA	CASSRKTGGQGMNTEAFF	TGTGCCAGCAGCCGTAAGACGGGAGGGCAGGGCATGAACACTGAAGCTTTCTTT
TRBV7-9	few	TRBJ1-6	NA	CASSSTGWGSPLHF	TGTGCCAGCAGCTCCACAGGGTGGGGATCACCCCTCCACTTT
TRBV28	NA	TRBJ1-3	TRBD1	CASSPDRDGNTIYF	TGTGCCAGCAGTCCGGACAGGGACGGAAACACCATATATTTT
TRBV19	NA	TRBJ2-1	TRBD2	CASSKSPAGGPNEQFF	TGTGCCAGTAGTAAATCCCCAGCGGGGGGGCCGAATGAGCAGTTCTTC
TRBV9	NA	TRBJ2-5	NA	CASSVGRGQETQYF	TGTGCCAGCAGCGTAGGGAGGGGCCAAGAGACCCAGTACTTC
TRBV9	NA	TRBJ2-3	NA	CASSVDSVGGDTQYF	TGTGCCAGCAGCGTAGATTCGGTAGGAGGAGATACGCAGTATTTT
TRBV5-1	few	TRBJ1-3	TRBD1	CASSSMGGQGNTIYF	TGCGCCAGCAGCTCCATGGGGGGACAGGGAAACACCATATATTTT
TRBV5-1	NA	TRBJ2-2	TRBD1	CASSLAQGATGELFF	TGCGCCAGCAGCTTGGCGCAGGGGGCTACCGGGGAGCTGTTTTTT
TRBV7-9	NA	TRBJ2-2	NA	CASSSLLGDKSTGELFF	TGTGCCAGCAGCTCCCTACTGGGGGACAAAAGCACCGGGGAGCTGTTTTTT
TRBV11-2	NA	TRBJ2-3	NA	CASSSTRTARTQYF	TGTGCCAGCAGTTCGACGCGGACAGCGCGTACGCAGTATTTT
TRBV29-1	NA	TRBJ1-3	NA	CSVPGVSGNTIYF	TGCAGCGTCCCCGGGGTCTCTGGAAACACCATATATTTT
TRBV9	NA	TRBJ2-7	TRBD2	CASSVAPSTSASSYEQYF	TGTGCCAGCAGCGTAGCCCCCTCGACTAGCGCCTCATCCTACGAGCAGTACTTC
TRBV5-1	NA	TRBJ2-1	TRBD1	CASSVTGAGYNEQFF	TGCGCCAGCAGCGTGACAGGGGCGGGTTACAATGAGCAGTTCTTC
TRBV30	once	TRBJ1-1	TRBD1	CAGQGVTEAFF	TGTGCCGGACAGGGGGTCACTGAAGCTTTCTTT
TRBV3-1/TRBV3-2	NA	TRBJ1-6	TRBD1	CASSHDRVPDNSPLHF	TGTGCCAGCAGCCACGACAGGGTACCCGATAATTCACCCCTCCACTTT
TRBV11-2	NA	TRBJ1-2	TRBD1	CASNQGARGGYTF	TGTGCCAGCAACCAGGGGGCAAGGGGTGGCTACACCTTC
TRBV5-1	NA	TRBJ2-5	TRBD1	CASSLVSGTGAVETQYF	TGCGCCAGCAGCTTGGTTTCGGGGACAGGGGCGGTCGAGACCCAGTACTTC
TRBV2	NA	TRBJ2-2	NA	CASRVRETGELFF	TGTGCCAGCAGGGTCCGGGAGACCGGGGAGCTGTTTTTT
TRBV28	NA	TRBJ2-4	NA	CASSFQGVAKNIQYF	TGTGCCAGCAGTTTTCAAGGGGTAGCCAAAAACATTCAGTACTTC
TRBV5-4	NA	TRBJ1-4	NA	CASRAWGREKLFF	TGTGCCAGCAGAGCTTGGGGCCGAGAAAAACTGTTTTTT
TRBV5-5	NA	TRBJ1-1	NA	CASSLEGEGTEAFF	TGTGCCAGCAGCTTGGAGGGGGAGGGCACTGAAGCTTTCTTT
TRBV7-8	NA	TRBJ2-5	TRBD1	CASSPRQGETQYF	TGTGCCAGCAGCCCGAGACAGGGGGAGACCCAGTACTTC
TRBV5-4	NA	TRBJ2-5	TRBD2	CASSSTSVQETQYF	TGTGCCAGCAGCTCGACTAGCGTACAAGAGACCCAGTACTTC
TRBV7-2	NA	TRBJ1-2	NA	CASSTPSGNYGYTF	TGTGCCAGCAGCACGCCTTCAGGGAACTATGGCTACACCTTC
TRBV5-1	NA	TRBJ2-7	NA	CASTTGGGQAYEQYF	TGCGCCAGCACCACAGGGGGGGGGCAAGCGTACGAGCAGTACTTC
TRBV7-6	NA	TRBJ2-1	TRBD1	CASSQDRVHNEQFF	TGTGCCAGCAGCCAGGACAGGGTTCACAATGAGCAGTTCTTC
TRBV6-6	NA	TRBJ1-1	TRBD1	CASSYSGQGNTEAFF	TGTGCCAGCAGTTACTCGGGACAGGGCAACACTGAAGCTTTCTTT
TRBV29-1	NA	TRBJ2-7	NA	CSAASGRYYEQYF	TGCAGCGCCGCGTCGGGGAGGTACTACGAGCAGTACTTC